Each of the 14 T cell receptor beta chains below was sequenced from the same sample in a study of blood T cell repertoires in COVID-19. Assay: immunoSEQ multiplex PCR; the TCRdb copy retains only in-frame clones and omits some. Of under 250,000 clones listed, approximately 80% are singletons. Sequencing used PBMCs or T cells enriched from blood (not recorded which). Source of these receptors: a woman in her forties or fifties with acute COVID-19.

The V and J genes are TRBV30 and TRBJ2-2; 7 bases align to TRBD2. CDR1 is GTSNPN and CDR2 is SVGIG in the germline V gene (reference sequence). The CDR3 runs to 15 residues. V was pared by 7 bases and J by 6 bases, with 14 bases of the junction left unmatched. The CDR3 is CALRGGRVFAGELFF. Here the CDR3 DNA reads TGTGCCTTAAGGGGAGGGCGGGTATTTGCCGGGGAGCTGTTTTTT.

The chain employs TRBV12-3 or TRBV12-4 and TRBJ2-1, with D maybe TRBD1 (5 bases). CDR3 length equals 13 residues. V lost 7 bases and J 5 bases, leaving 12 bases between the germline ends. In DNA form, the CDR3 reads TGTGCCAGCATTCTACAGGCTGACAATGAGCAGTTCTTC. It yields the protein CASILQADNEQFF.

This chain uses TRBV11-2 with TRBJ2-7, with D hard to call. CDR1 is SGHAT, CDR2 FQNNGV, per germline. The CDR3 totals 12 residues. V was cut by 2 bases and J by 3 bases, with 5 bases left in between. CDR3 in DNA: TGTGCCAGCAGCTTAAACAGCTACGAGCAGTACTTC. Its translation is CASSLNSYEQYF.

In DNA, the CDR3 is TGTGCCAGCAGCTTAGTCCCAGGGGGCAGTCCACCCCTCCACTTT. The encoded protein is CASSLVPGGSPPLHF. V is TRBV7-2 and J is TRBJ1-6; 8 bases are shared with TRBD1. The germline CDR1 and CDR2 sequences are SGHTA and FQGNSA. The CDR3 length is 15 residues. V trimming: 1 base; J trimming: 11 bases; junction bases outside the gene matches: 7.

This clone was recorded only once. The chain links TRBV27 to TRBJ2-7; TRBD1 matches 9 bases. The J segment lost 4 bases and the V segment lost 5 bases, leaving 6 bases of the junction unmatched. Germline V gives CDR1 MNHEY, CDR2 SMNVEV (reference sequence). This CDR3 spans 14 amino acids. CDR3 region: CASSRQGGSYEQYF. CDR3 nucleotides: TGTGCCAGCAGTCGACAGGGGGGTTCGTACGAGCAGTACTTC.

The chain recombines TRBV6-5 with TRBJ1-2; TRBD1 agrees at 9 bases. The germline CDR1 and CDR2 sequences are MNHEY and SVGAGI. With 6 bases clipped from V and 6 bases from J, the junction kept 8 bases outside the gene matches. The CDR3 covers 14 residues. The chain's CDR3 is CASRPQGASDGYTF. The CDR3 DNA reads as TGTGCCAGCAGGCCACAGGGGGCGTCGGATGGCTACACCTTC.

V and J are TRBV5-1 and TRBJ1-1; D is perhaps TRBD1 (6 bases). Trimming left V 4 bases short and J 4 bases short, with 11 bases between. Germline V lookup: CDR1 SGHRS, CDR2 YFSETQ. The CDR3 runs to 13 residues. DNA for the CDR3: TGCGCCAGCAGCAGAACAGGGAGCACTGAAGCTTTCTTT. This gives the protein CASSRTGSTEAFF.

The gene calls are TRBV25-1 and TRBJ2-7; TRBD2 is a possible D gene (5 bases). The CDR3 has 13 residues. The germline CDR1 and CDR2 sequences are MGHDK and SYGVNS. Trimming cost V 10 bases and J 6 bases, with 19 bases left between them. The CDR3 sequence is CATAPGGVSEQYF. CDR3 coding DNA: TGTGCCACCGCCCCCGGAGGAGTCAGCGAGCAGTACTTC.

This chain uses TRBV6-5 with TRBJ1-6; 9 nucleotides align to TRBD1. Germline loops: CDR1 MNHEY, CDR2 SVGAGI. V was clipped by 9 bases and J by 3 bases; unmatched bases: 3. The CDR3 totals 14 residues. CDR3 DNA sequence: TGTGCCAGTAACAGGGGGCTCTATAATTCACCCCTCCACTTT. It codes for CASNRGLYNSPLHF.

The CDR3 is CALSDRWIEGANRDFYNSPLHF. The CDR3 DNA follows: TGTGCCCTTTCTGACCGATGGATTGAGGGGGCAAATCGGGACTTCTATAATTCACCCCTCCACTTT. The V gene is TRBV30, the J gene TRBJ1-6; 7 nucleotides line up with TRBD1. The CDR3 is made up of 22 amino acids. V dropped 8 bases and J dropped 3; count of bases not matched to a gene: 31. The V gene's germline CDR1 is GTSNPN and CDR2 SVGIG (reference sequence). Variable domain in full (rest from reference TRBV30 and TRBJ1-6): SQTIHQWPATLVQPVGSPLSLECTVEGTSNPNLYWYRQAAGRGLQLLFYSVGIGQISSEVPQNLSASRPQDRQFILSSKKLLLSDSGFYLCALSDRWIEGANRDFYNSPLHFGNGTRLTVT.

The V and J genes are TRBV27 and TRBJ1-1; TRBD1 might be the D (5 bases). CDR1 and CDR2 from the germline V gene are MNHEY and SMNVEV (reference sequence). The V end lost 5 bases, the J end lost 0 bases, and 22 bases lay between the germline ends. The CDR3 totals 18 residues. CDR3 sequence reads: CASSLKSTATFMNTEAFF. CDR3 in DNA: TGTGCCAGCAGTCTAAAATCGACAGCAACTTTTATGAACACTGAAGCTTTCTTT.

The sample holds one count of this clone. Other DNA sequences in the sample encode the same CDR3. The gene calls are TRBV4-3 and TRBJ1-1; D call uncertain. Germline V gene lookup returns CDR1 LGHNA and CDR2 YSLEER. CDR3 length: 13 amino acids. V was shortened by 2 bases and J by 1 base, with 5 bases between the two germline ends. This CDR3 is CASSQTGNTEAFF. The DNA for the CDR3 is TGCGCCAGCAGCCAAACCGGGAACACTGAAGCTTTCTTT.

The V gene is TRBV5-6, the J gene TRBJ2-3; D possibly corresponds to TRBD2 (5 bases). The CDR3 has 15 residues. V lost 3 bases, J lost 1 base, and 12 bases lay in between. CDR1 and CDR2 from the germline V gene are SGHDT and YYEEEE. CDR3 sequence: CASSWGWGGTDTQYF. CDR3 in DNA: TGTGCCAGCAGCTGGGGTTGGGGAGGCACAGATACGCAGTATTTT.

The J gene is TRBJ1-1, the V gene TRBV11-2, with a weak D call TRBD1 (5 bases). The germline V and J ends were trimmed by 1 base and 3 bases, with 6 bases remaining between them. Germline CDR1 SGHAT, CDR2 FQNNGV. The CDR3 runs to 13 residues. CDR3: CASSLGGDTEAFF. Here the CDR3 DNA reads TGTGCCAGCAGCTTAGGGGGGGACACTGAAGCTTTCTTT. The whole variable domain, remainder taken from reference TRBV11-2 and TRBJ1-1, is EAGVAQSPRYKIIEKRQSVAFWCNPISGHATLYWYQQILGQGPKLLIQFQNNGVVDDSQLPKDRFSAERLKGVDSTLKIQPAKLEDSAVYLCASSLGGDTEAFFGQGTRLTVV.